These 25 T cell receptor beta chains were sequenced from one sample in a study of cytomegalovirus exposure and HLA in healthy donors. A multiplex PCR was run with 60 Vbeta primers and 13 Jbeta primers. Method: immunoSEQ multiplex PCR; TCRdb's copy keeps in-frame clones and lacks some. In the table there are about 31,000 clones, approximately 87% of which are singletons. Material for sequencing was PBMCs. Receptors were obtained from a boy between 10 and 17 years old in good health and CMV-seronegative.

The V and J genes are TRBV29-1 and TRBJ1-5; unclear D gene. This CDR3 region has 14 residues. The germline gives CDR1 SQVTM, CDR2 ANQGSEA. The V and J ends lost 4 bases and 1 base respectively, with 11 bases between them. The CDR3 protein is CSVGLSGSNQPQHF. CDR3 DNA sequence: TGCAGCGTTGGCTTATCAGGAAGCAATCAGCCCCAGCATTTT.

This clone was seen a handful of times. The chain carries TRBV28 and TRBJ1-5; possible D gene TRBD1, 5 bases. The CDR3 is 15 residues long. Per germline, CDR1 MDHEN and CDR2 SYDVKM. Trimming removed 2 bases from V and 3 bases from J, with 11 bases in between. The DNA of the CDR3 is TGTGCCAGCAGTTTAACCGGGGGGGACAATCAGCCCCAGCATTTT. This sequence encodes CASSLTGGDNQPQHF.

The genes are TRBV28 and TRBJ2-1; 14 positions agree with TRBD2. Germline V gene lookup returns CDR1 MDHEN and CDR2 SYDVKM. There are 17 residues in the CDR3. J was trimmed by 8 bases and V by 2 bases; bases with no gene match: 8. This CDR3 is CASSLATSGGAIYEQFF. The CDR3 DNA follows: TGTGCCAGCAGTTTAGCGACTAGCGGGGGGGCCATCTATGAGCAGTTCTTC.

CDR3 nucleotides: TGTGCCAGCAGTGGAGGACAGGGGAAGAGCTATGGCTACACCTTC. It encodes CASSGGQGKSYGYTF. V and J are TRBV6-1 and TRBJ1-2; 9 nucleotides line up with TRBD1. The CDR3 spans 15 residues. The trim removed 4 bases at V and 4 bases at J, leaving 7 bases unmatched. Germline V gene sequence: CDR1 MNHNS, CDR2 SASEGT.

This chain links TRBV5-1 with TRBJ2-5; TRBD1 aligns across 9 bases. V was pared by 4 bases and J by 4 bases, with 11 bases of the junction left unmatched. The CDR3 spans 16 residues. The germline gives CDR1 SGHRS, CDR2 YFSETQ. CDR3 nucleotide sequence: TGCGCCAGCAGCCCTGGCAGGACAGGGGAGGGAGAGACCCAGTACTTC. Translated: CASSPGRTGEGETQYF.

The rearrangement links TRBV9 to TRBJ1-4, with D maybe TRBD1 (6 bases). The CDR3 is made up of 15 amino acids. In germline, CDR1 is SGDLS, CDR2 YYNGEE. V was shortened by 4 bases and J by 5 bases, with 15 bases between the two germline ends. The CDR3 reads CASSTQTGVNEKLFF. CDR3 DNA: TGTGCCAGCAGCACTCAGACAGGCGTGAATGAAAAACTGTTTTTT. The whole variable domain, filled in from reference TRBV9 and TRBJ1-4, reads DSGVTQTPKHLITATGQRVTLRCSPRSGDLSVYWYQQSLDQGLQFLIQYYNGEERAKGNILERFSAQQFPDLHSELNLSSLELGDSALYFCASSTQTGVNEKLFFGSGTQLSVL.

This clone was detected only a few times. The rearrangement joins TRBV6-6 to TRBJ1-2; a weak D match, TRBD1 (5 bases). The germline CDR1 and CDR2 sequences are MNHNY and SVGAGI (reference sequence). V was trimmed by 5 bases and J by 2 bases, leaving 9 bases between them. This CDR3 spans 13 amino acids. This chain's CDR3 is CASSRTTNYGYTF. In DNA form, the CDR3 reads TGTGCCAGCAGTCGGACAACAAACTATGGCTACACCTTC.

The CDR3 bases are TGTGCCAGCAGCTTAGCCCTAGCTGTGCGAGAGACCCAGTACTTC. Its translation is CASSLALAVRETQYF. V usage is TRBV7-2 and J usage is TRBJ2-5; maybe TRBD2 (5 bases). The V and J ends lost 0 bases and 4 bases respectively, with 12 bases between them. This CDR3 has 15 residues. Germline V gene lookup returns CDR1 SGHTA and CDR2 FQGNSA.

This chain uses TRBV4-2 with TRBJ2-1; D unclear. CDR3 length: 11 amino acids. The germline gives CDR1 LGHNA, CDR2 YNFKEQ. With 2 bases removed from V and 7 bases from J, the gap between germline ends came to 3 bases. For the CDR3, the DNA is TGTGCCAGCAGCCAACAAAATGAGCAGTTCTTC. Translating it yields CASSQQNEQFF.

The sample holds one count of this clone. This chain connects TRBV7-8 to TRBJ2-7, with TRBD2 identical over 7 bases. This CDR3 has 15 residues. Germline V gene lookup returns CDR1 SGHVS and CDR2 FQNEAQ. V lost 5 bases and J lost 2; bases outside the gene matches: 9. CDR3 nucleotides: TGTGCCAGCAGCGACATCCGGGGGGACCCCTACGAGCAGTACTTC. It specifies CASSDIRGDPYEQYF.

The chain carries TRBV4-1 and TRBJ1-1, with D possibly being TRBD1 (5 bases). Germline-derived CDR1 and CDR2 are MGHRA and YSYEKL. V was clipped by 3 bases and J by 5 bases, with 13 bases between them. This CDR3 is 14 amino acids long. The CDR3 coding sequence is TGCGCCAGCAGCCAGGAGGGGTTAAATACTGAAGCTTTCTTT. It codes for CASSQEGLNTEAFF.

This clone was detected only once. This chain connects TRBV28 to TRBJ2-1, with 8 bases aligning to TRBD1. Trimming removed 3 bases from V and 3 bases from J; junction bases left unmatched: 4. Per germline, CDR1 MDHEN and CDR2 SYDVKM. The CDR3 consists of 15 residues. The DNA of the CDR3 is TGTGCCAGCAGTTTCCAGGGGGCTGGCTACAATGAGCAGTTCTTC. Amino acid sequence: CASSFQGAGYNEQFF.

V is TRBV11-1 and J is TRBJ2-5, with D perhaps TRBD1 (5 bases). In germline, CDR1 is SGHAT, CDR2 FQDESV (reference sequence). The CDR3 is made up of 15 amino acids. V was shortened by 1 base and J by 2 bases, with 11 bases between the two germline ends. The CDR3 nucleotides read TGTGCCAGCAGCTTAGTCCCAGGGCTACAAGAGACCCAGTACTTC. Translation: CASSLVPGLQETQYF.

The J gene is TRBJ2-5, the V gene TRBV20-1, with D hard to call. The ends were cut back, 3 bases at V and 5 bases at J, with 4 bases in the middle. The CDR3 runs to 10 residues. The germline V gene encodes CDR1 DFQATT and CDR2 SNEGSKA (reference sequence). The CDR3 nucleotides are TGCAGTGCTAGGGAGGAGACCCAGTACTTC. Amino acids: CSAREETQYF.

The genes are TRBV18 and TRBJ1-4; 10 positions match TRBD1. CDR1 and CDR2 from the germline V gene are KGHSH and LQKENI. The CDR3 contains 14 residues. The trim removed 3 bases at V and 7 bases at J, leaving 2 bases unmatched. This CDR3 reads CASSPGDRGEKLFF. CDR3 DNA: TGTGCCAGCTCACCGGGGGACAGGGGTGAAAAACTGTTTTTT.

The CDR3 DNA sequence: TGCGCCAGCAGTCGGACCCGGGACAGGGACTACGAGCAGTACTTC. Its translation: CASSRTRDRDYEQYF. This chain joins TRBV10-1 and TRBJ2-7, with 9 bases matching TRBD1. This CDR3 contains 15 residues. Unmatched junction bases numbered 8, after V lost 5 bases and J lost 3 bases. Germline CDR1 WNHNN, CDR2 SYGVQD (reference sequence).

The chain recombines TRBV11-2 with TRBJ2-5; D ambiguous. V was trimmed by 1 base and J by 0 bases, leaving 6 bases between them. CDR1 is SGHAT, CDR2 FQNNGV, per germline. The length of the CDR3 is 14 residues. DNA of the CDR3: TGTGCCAGCAGCTTAGCTCTGTACCAAGAGACCCAGTACTTC. It codes for CASSLALYQETQYF.

The chain couples TRBV18 to TRBJ1-3; D gene ambiguous. This CDR3 is built from 16 residues. From germline, CDR1 is KGHSH and CDR2 LQKENI. V gave up 2 bases and J gave up 0 bases, with 11 bases separating them. The CDR3 DNA reads TGTGCCAGCTCACCAGGAGACGGGAGCTCTGGAAACACCATATATTTT. Residues: CASSPGDGSSGNTIYF.

The table lists this clone with a count of one. V and J are TRBV7-2 and TRBJ2-5; 12 nucleotides line up with TRBD1. Germline CDR1 and CDR2: SGHTA and FQGNSA. The V gene end was trimmed by 5 bases and the J gene end by 11 bases; junction bases not matched to a gene: 12. The CDR3 extends over 15 amino acids. This chain's CDR3 is CASSIRDRGLGEQYF. DNA of the CDR3: TGTGCCAGCAGCATCCGGGACAGGGGGCTCGGGGAGCAGTACTTC.

This chain connects TRBV9 to TRBJ2-7; 8 bases line up with TRBD1. CDR1 and CDR2 from the germline V gene are SGDLS and YYNGEE. J lost 4 bases, V lost 0 bases, and 3 bases had no gene match. This CDR3 region has 14 residues. The CDR3 loop is CASSVEQGGYEQYF. The CDR3 DNA is TGTGCCAGCAGCGTAGAACAGGGGGGATACGAGCAGTACTTC.

The chain joins TRBV6-4 to TRBJ2-3; maybe TRBD2 (5 bases). V was cut by 2 bases and J by 6 bases, with 9 bases left in between. This CDR3 has 13 amino acids. Germline V gives CDR1 MRHNA, CDR2 SNTAGT. In DNA, the CDR3 is TGTGCCAGCAGTGACAGGGCTAGCGATACGCAGTATTTT. Amino acids: CASSDRASDTQYF.

The rearrangement links TRBV5-1 to TRBJ1-4, with D tentatively TRBD1 (6 bases). The CDR3 contains 13 residues. Looked up from germline, CDR1 is SGHRS and CDR2 is YFSETQ. Deletions cut 4 bases from V and 6 bases from J, with 10 bases between. CDR3 residues: CASSTRTDEKLFF. CDR3 bases: TGCGCCAGCAGCACTAGGACAGATGAAAAACTGTTTTTT. Complete variable domain (other parts from reference TRBV5-1 and TRBJ1-4): KAGVTQTPRYLIKTRGQQVTLSCSPISGHRSVSWYQQTPGQGLQFLFEYFSETQRNKGNFPGRFSGRQFSNSRSEMNVSTLELGDSALYLCASSTRTDEKLFFGSGTQLSVL.

This chain joins TRBV5-8 and TRBJ2-1; the match to TRBD1 covers 7 bases. V dropped 4 bases and J dropped 0; count of bases not matched to a gene: 4. CDR1 is SGHTS and CDR2 is YDEGEE in the germline V gene. CDR3 length equals 15 residues. The CDR3 coding sequence is TGTGCCAGCAGCCCTCAGGGGGACTCCTACAATGAGCAGTTCTTC. Its protein is CASSPQGDSYNEQFF.

This chain uses TRBV6-4 with TRBJ2-3; no definite D call. The V gene's germline CDR1 is MRHNA and CDR2 SNTAGT. The CDR3 consists of 15 residues. The V end was cut by 6 bases, the J end by 3 bases, with 16 bases between. The CDR3 loop is CASSDGVHGTDTQYF. In DNA form, the CDR3 reads TGTGCCAGCAGCGACGGTGTGCACGGTACAGATACGCAGTATTTT.

V and J are TRBV11-2 and TRBJ2-1; tentatively, D is TRBD2 (6 bases). Germline lookup yields CDR1 SGHAT and CDR2 FQNNGV. V was trimmed by 5 bases and J by 5 bases, leaving 19 bases between them. The CDR3 runs to 16 residues. CDR3 protein: CASSPGTFGTNNEQFF. CDR3 in DNA: TGTGCCAGCAGCCCGGGGACTTTCGGGACCAACAATGAGCAGTTCTTC.